This paragraph covers one T cell receptor beta chain sequence. This record comes from a study of cytomegalovirus exposure and HLA in healthy donors. The CDR3 is made up of 16 amino acids. V shed 3 bases and J 8 bases; nucleotides not matched to a gene: 11. Germline assignment: CDR1 SGHTA and CDR2 FQGNSA. The primer mix had 60 Vbeta and 13 Jbeta primers. Generated by immunoSEQ multiplex PCR, the TCRdb table keeps only in-frame clones and is missing some. The sample gives about 160,000 clones, more than 65% of which show up once; roughly 1.2% is in the top ten. The genes are TRBV7-2 and TRBJ2-1; 9 bases are shared with TRBD2. The source material was PBMCs. This clonotype was sampled from a woman between 50 and 59 years old in good health and CMV-seronegative. This CDR3 reads CASSFGFGRGGYEQFF. In DNA form, the CDR3 reads TGTGCCAGCAGCTTTGGGTTTGGGCGGGGGGGCTATGAGCAGTTCTTC.